The 17 T cell receptor beta chains given below trace back to one sample, sequenced in a study of naive and memory T cell subsets. Study-wide points: Especially in CD8 cells, naive repertoires contained a few larger clonotypes, possibly CD45RA-re-expressing memory cells.

An equimolar mix of two oligonucleotides served as the beta constant-region primer for TRBC1 and TRBC2. The ligated cDNA underwent four PCR rounds using SP2 and nested alpha and beta constant-region primers. TCRdb re-called the UMI-ligation and nested PCR reads through MiXCR, storing one row per CDR3 protein. Found here are about 100,000 distinct CDR3 sequences, around 13% of them singletons; the top ten hold around 2.8%. Their target antigens are unknown. Sequencing was done on a sample of naive CD8+ T cells from blood. The source of these receptors is a human donor in good health.

This chain connects TRBV6-5 to TRBJ1-3; unclear D gene. CDR3 length equals 15 residues. V lost 4 bases and J 0 bases, leaving 10 bases between the germline ends. CDR1 and CDR2 (germline): MNHEY, SVGAGI. The CDR3 DNA reads TGTGCCAGCAGTTTAGGGCCGCTCTCTGGAAACACCATATATTTT. Its protein is CASSLGPLSGNTIYF.

This chain connects TRBV20-1 to TRBJ2-3; 8 nucleotides line up with TRBD2. Germline CDR1 DFQATT, CDR2 SNEGSKA (reference sequence). V lost 3 bases to trimming and J lost 3 bases; unmatched junction nucleotides: 2. The CDR3 length is 13 residues. CDR3: CSASPSGTDTQYF. CDR3 bases: TGCAGTGCTAGCCCTAGCGGGACAGATACGCAGTATTTT.

This chain joins TRBV7-7 and TRBJ2-5; 8 bases line up with TRBD1. Trimming cost V 4 bases and J 2 bases; bases outside gene matches: 6. This CDR3 contains 15 residues. Per the germline V gene, CDR1 is SSHAT and CDR2 is FNYEAQ (reference sequence). DNA of the CDR3: TGTGCCAGCAGCTACCGGGACAGGCTGCAAGAGACCCAGTACTTC. Translation: CASSYRDRLQETQYF.

V usage is TRBV28 and J usage is TRBJ2-1; 8 nucleotides agree with TRBD2. Trimming took 5 bases from V and 6 from J; bases not matched to a gene: 6. CDR3 length: 14 residues. Germline CDR1 reads MDHEN; CDR2 reads SYDVKM. This CDR3 reads CASSALAGLNEQFF. For the CDR3, the DNA is TGTGCCAGCAGTGCATTAGCGGGGCTCAATGAGCAGTTCTTC.

This clonotype was seen a handful of times. This chain links TRBV12-3 or TRBV12-4 with TRBJ1-4, with D hard to call. V gave up 3 bases and J gave up 0 bases, with 8 bases separating them. The CDR3 is 15 amino acids. The chain's CDR3 is CASSLARTTNEKLFF. CDR3 coding DNA: TGTGCCAGCAGTTTGGCGCGGACAACTAATGAAAAACTGTTTTTT.

This chain links TRBV7-9 with TRBJ2-1; no reliable D call. CDR3 size: 14 residues. Between the trimmed V and J ends, which lost 5 bases and 7 bases, there was a span of 15 bases. CDR1 and CDR2 from the germline V gene are SEHNR and FQNEAQ (reference sequence). The CDR3 DNA is TGTGCCAGCAGCCAACAATCTCAAGCTAATGAGCAGTTCTTC. This gives the protein CASSQQSQANEQFF.

This clonotype was observed at least ten times. The chain combines TRBV29-1 with TRBJ2-4, with D possibly being TRBD1 (6 bases). Looked up from germline, CDR1 is SQVTM and CDR2 is ANQGSEA. The CDR3 extends over 14 amino acids. The ends were cut back, 7 bases at V and 5 bases at J, with 18 bases in the middle. The CDR3 bases are TGCAGCGCTGGACCGACAGGCGGGCAAAACATTCAGTACTTC. It yields the protein CSAGPTGGQNIQYF.

This chain links TRBV19 with TRBJ1-5, with D unclear. This CDR3 comprises 13 residues. Germline CDR1 and CDR2: LNHDA and SQIVND (reference sequence). Trimming shortened V by 6 bases and J by 6 bases, and 12 bases separated the two germline ends. In DNA form, the CDR3 reads TGTGCCAGTAGGTTGGGATATACTCAGCCCCAGCATTTT. Translated, it gives CASRLGYTQPQHF.

This clonotype was detected many times. The chain recombines TRBV28 with TRBJ2-7, with TRBD1 as a possible D gene (6 bases). Germline-derived CDR1 and CDR2 are MDHEN and SYDVKM. The germline V and J ends were trimmed by 5 bases and 5 bases, with 16 bases remaining between them. The CDR3 spans 14 residues. The CDR3 DNA reads as TGTGCCAGCAGTCACAGGGTACGGGCTCACGAGCAGTACTTC. It yields the protein CASSHRVRAHEQYF.

The chain uses TRBV2 and TRBJ2-5, with D possibly TRBD1 on 6 matching bases. The CDR3 runs 15 residues. Trimming cost V 1 base and J 0 bases, with 9 bases left between them. The germline V gene encodes CDR1 SNHLY and CDR2 FYNNEI. The CDR3 DNA sequence: TGTGCCAGCAGTGAAGGGACAGCGTACCAAGAGACCCAGTACTTC. This encodes CASSEGTAYQETQYF.

Regarding this clonotype: This may be a read error: a much more frequent sequence differs by one nucleotide. In DNA form, the CDR3 reads TGCGCCAGCAGCCAAGATCGGGCCAATCAGCCCCAGCATTTT. Amino acid sequence: CASSQDRANQPQHF. V usage is TRBV4-3 and J usage is TRBJ1-5; D not resolved. The CDR3 length is 14 residues. Germline CDR1 and CDR2: LGHNA and YSLEER. V was trimmed by 0 bases and J by 3 bases, leaving 6 bases between them.

This clonotype was recorded at least ten times. The CDR3: CASSVGSDFNEQFF. The CDR3 bases are TGTGCCAGCAGCGTAGGGTCCGACTTCAATGAGCAGTTCTTC. The chain is built from TRBV27 and TRBJ2-1; D unclear. Germline V gene data show CDR1 as MNHEY and CDR2 as SMNVEV (reference sequence). The CDR3 loop spans 14 amino acids. V gave up 6 bases and J gave up 6 bases, with 15 bases separating them.

This clonotype was counted a few times. The chain couples TRBV5-5 to TRBJ1-5; 7 positions agree with TRBD1. CDR1 and CDR2 from the germline V gene are SGHKS and YYEKEE (reference sequence). Trimming cost V 3 bases and J 4 bases; bases outside gene matches: 4. CDR3 size: 14 residues. The CDR3 reads CASSSLTGNQPQHF. The CDR3 coding sequence is TGTGCCAGCAGCTCATTGACAGGGAATCAGCCCCAGCATTTT.

This clonotype was counted only a few times. This chain links TRBV19 with TRBJ1-5; 7 bases are shared with TRBD1. V was clipped by 5 bases and J by 4 bases; unmatched bases: 11. CDR1 and CDR2 (germline): LNHDA, SQIVND (reference sequence). The CDR3 covers 16 residues. CDR3 region: CASSSFWSGGNQPQHF. DNA of the CDR3: TGTGCCAGTAGTTCTTTTTGGTCAGGGGGGAATCAGCCCCAGCATTTT.

The chain carries TRBV13 and TRBJ2-3, with 10 bases fitting TRBD2. V shed 5 bases, J shed 3 bases, and the junction held 5 bases outside the gene matches. The CDR3 spans 15 residues. CDR1 is PRHDT and CDR2 is FYEKMQ in the germline V gene (reference sequence). CDR3: CASSPSTSGTDTQYF. The DNA of the CDR3 is TGTGCCAGCAGCCCGTCGACTAGCGGGACAGATACGCAGTATTTT.

This clonotype came up a few times. V usage is TRBV20-1 and J usage is TRBJ1-1; 10 nucleotides match TRBD1. Germline values: CDR1 DFQATT, CDR2 SNEGSKA (reference sequence). V lost 0 bases to trimming and J lost 13 bases; unmatched junction nucleotides: 11. This CDR3 spans 14 amino acids. CDR3 in amino acids: CSARDSRDRGLVFF. The CDR3 DNA reads TGCAGTGCTAGAGATTCGAGGGACAGGGGTTTAGTTTTCTTT.

The chain links TRBV10-3 to TRBJ2-7; D gene uncertain. The CDR3 extends over 14 amino acids. Germline V lookup: CDR1 ENHRY, CDR2 SYGVKD. Between the trimmed V and J ends, which lost 2 bases and 3 bases, there was a span of 11 bases. The CDR3 protein is CAISEIEENYEQYF. For the CDR3, the DNA is TGTGCCATCAGTGAGATTGAGGAAAACTACGAGCAGTACTTC.